This TCR beta chain was sequenced during a study of patients and donors after allogeneic stem cell transplantation. Per germline, CDR1 SGHTA and CDR2 FQGTGA. V gave up 4 bases and J gave up 9 bases; unmatched junction bases: 4. CDR3 size: 13 residues. TCRdb reprocessed the RT-PCR reads with MiXCR, giving one entry per CDR3 protein. The data show approximately 170,000 distinct CDR3 sequences, 24% seen once. The chain has TRBV7-3 and TRBJ2-1; 9 bases line up with TRBD2. Sequencing was performed on blood, either unsorted or a sorted T cell fraction (not recorded which). This receptor was obtained from a human donor who was either an allogeneic HSCT recipient or a stem cell or donor lymphocyte infusion donor (not recorded which). It is not recorded whose cells these are; they may come from a transplant donor. The CDR3 spells CASSSLAGAEQFF. DNA of the CDR3: TGTGCCAGCAGCTCCTTAGCGGGAGCTGAGCAGTTCTTC.